The 14 T cell receptor beta chains listed next were all sequenced from one sample in a study of blood T cell repertoires in COVID-19. The table came from immunoSEQ multiplex PCR; TCRdb's copy has only in-frame clones and leaves some out. The sample yields approximately 100,000 clones, just under 95% seen once. Sequenced sample: peripheral blood. The receptor source for this set is a man aged 65 to 79 with acute or convalescent COVID-19.

The chain recombines TRBV5-1 with TRBJ1-6; 9 bases match TRBD1. V was clipped by 4 bases and J by 11 bases; unmatched bases: 7. This CDR3 is 14 amino acids long. Germline V lookup: CDR1 SGHRS, CDR2 YFSETQ. As DNA, the CDR3 is TGCGCCAGCAGCCCCGGGACAGGGAGGACACCCCTCCACTTT. Protein sequence: CASSPGTGRTPLHF.

This clone was counted a single time. This rearrangement joins TRBV20-1 to TRBJ2-5; 9 bases align to TRBD2. The CDR3 is 14 residues long. V shed 3 bases, J shed 3 bases, and the junction held 5 bases outside the gene matches. CDR1 and CDR2 from the germline V gene are DFQATT and SNEGSKA (reference sequence). CDR3 sequence (DNA): TGCAGTGCTAGTCGGCGGGGGGGCAAAGAGACCCAGTACTTC. The encoded protein is CSASRRGGKETQYF.

The sample holds one count of this clone. The chain carries TRBV5-1 and TRBJ2-3; TRBD1 aligns across 8 bases. V lost 1 base and J lost 1; bases outside the gene matches: 5. Germline CDR1 and CDR2: SGHRS and YFSETQ. The CDR3 is 16 amino acids. The CDR3 DNA sequence: TGCGCCAGCAGCTTGCCCCAGACAGGGGGCACAGATACGCAGTATTTT. This encodes CASSLPQTGGTDTQYF.

The chain joins TRBV12-2 to TRBJ2-7; the table calls TRBD1, which could not be checked here. TRBV12-2 is a documented pseudogene. This CDR3 is built from 17 residues. CDR3 region: CASRLVPDRASSYEQYF. The CDR3 region has the DNA TGTGCAAGTCGCTTAGTACCGGACAGGGCCTCCTCCTACGAGCAGTACTTC.

The chain combines TRBV9 with TRBJ2-7; D is unresolved. The germline gives CDR1 SGDLS, CDR2 YYNGEE. The CDR3 is 15 amino acids. V was cut by 0 bases and J by 0 bases, with 10 bases left in between. This chain's CDR3 is CASSVAGPSSYEQYF. The CDR3, as DNA: TGTGCCAGCAGCGTAGCAGGTCCCAGCTCCTACGAGCAGTACTTC. Using reference TRBV9 and TRBJ2-7 for the parts outside the CDR3, the full variable domain is DSGVTQTPKHLITATGQRVTLRCSPRSGDLSVYWYQQSLDQGLQFLIQYYNGEERAKGNILERFSAQQFPDLHSELNLSSLELGDSALYFCASSVAGPSSYEQYFGPGTRLTVT.

J is TRBJ2-2 and V is TRBV6-4, with TRBD1 matching 8 bases. This CDR3 is 15 amino acids long. CDR1 and CDR2 (germline): MRHNA, SNTAGT. Trimming cost V 5 bases and J 6 bases; bases outside gene matches: 8. This chain's CDR3 is CASSLQGAPPGELFF. The CDR3 coding sequence is TGTGCCAGCAGTCTGCAGGGGGCCCCCCCCGGGGAGCTGTTTTTT.

V gene TRBV28 combines with J gene TRBJ2-3; 10 bases are a match to TRBD1. V shed 2 bases and J 5 bases; nucleotides not matched to a gene: 22. There are 21 residues in the CDR3. Per the germline V gene, CDR1 is MDHEN and CDR2 is SYDVKM. The CDR3 protein is CASSLPNLDLRQGAHRDTQYF. In nucleotides, the CDR3 is TGTGCCAGCAGTTTACCCAACCTTGATCTCCGACAGGGGGCGCATAGAGATACGCAGTATTTT.

The V call is TRBV24-1, the J call TRBJ2-1, with 12 bases matching TRBD2. V dropped 4 bases and J dropped 2; count of bases not matched to a gene: 2. This CDR3 has 16 residues. Germline CDR1 and CDR2: KGHDR and SFDVKD. CDR3 in amino acids: CATSDSSGRAYNEQFF. CDR3 nucleotide sequence: TGTGCCACCAGTGACTCTAGCGGGAGGGCCTACAATGAGCAGTTCTTC.

V and J are TRBV6-6 and TRBJ1-1, with a tentative D call TRBD1 (5 bases). Germline assignment: CDR1 MNHNY and CDR2 SVGAGI (reference sequence). The CDR3 runs 13 residues. V dropped 4 bases and J dropped 4 bases, with 10 bases sitting between them. The CDR3 nucleotides are TGTGCCAGCAGTTCTCTGGGGGGCACTGAAGCTTTCTTT. As protein: CASSSLGGTEAFF.

This clone is a singleton in its sample. The chain couples TRBV10-2 to TRBJ1-5; D gene ambiguous. The CDR3 has 14 amino acids. Germline values: CDR1 WSHSY, CDR2 SAAADI. V was pared by 7 bases and J by 0 bases, with 10 bases between. The CDR3 here is CASKVADSNQPQHF. As DNA, the CDR3 is TGCGCCAGCAAGGTGGCGGATAGCAATCAGCCCCAGCATTTT.

The genes are TRBV6-5 and TRBJ1-5, with a possible D match to TRBD1 (6 bases). V lost 5 bases and J 5 bases, leaving 16 bases between the germline ends. There are 15 residues in the CDR3. In germline, CDR1 is MNHEY, CDR2 SVGAGI. CDR3 nucleotide sequence: TGTGCCAGCAGTAACCGGGACACCAACCATCAGCCCCAGCATTTT. It translates to CASSNRDTNHQPQHF.

This chain uses TRBV7-9 with TRBJ1-1; 7 positions match TRBD1. The CDR3 is made up of 15 amino acids. In germline, CDR1 is SEHNR, CDR2 FQNEAQ (reference sequence). J gave up 0 bases and V 5 bases, and 6 bases lay outside the gene matches. The CDR3 nucleotides are TGTGCCAGCAGCGGAGGACAGGTCCTGAACACTGAAGCTTTCTTT. It yields the protein CASSGGQVLNTEAFF.

A word on this clone: The junction departs from the called germline gene at one end, perhaps through a read error. The chain carries TRBV7-7 and TRBJ2-7; 9 bases align to TRBD2. This CDR3 contains 15 residues. Germline V gene lookup returns CDR1 SSHAT and CDR2 FNYEAQ (reference sequence). The CDR3 sequence is CASSLRASGVNEQYF. In DNA, the CDR3 is TGTGCTAGCAGCTTACGGGCTAGCGGGGTCAACGAGCAGTACTTC. The full variable domain, its missing parts supplied by reference TRBV7-7 and TRBJ2-7, is GAGVSQSPRYKVTKRGQDVTLRCDPISSHATLYWYQQALGQGPEFLTYFNYEAQPDKSGLPSDRFSAERPEGSISTLTIQRTEQRDSAMYRCASSLRASGVNEQYFGPGTRLTVT.

The rearrangement uses TRBV7-2 and TRBJ2-7; 7 bases are shared with TRBD2. Germline values: CDR1 SGHTA, CDR2 FQGNSA. This CDR3 has 18 amino acids. After removal of 0 bases from V and 0 bases from J, the junction contained 11 bases not matched to a gene. The CDR3 region is CASSLAFRLAASSYEQYF. For the CDR3, the DNA is TGTGCCAGCAGCTTAGCGTTTCGACTAGCAGCTAGCTCCTACGAGCAGTACTTC.